This passage covers 15 T cell receptor beta chains from one sample sequenced in a study of synovial regulatory T cells in juvenile arthritis. Sequencing was performed with immunoSEQ multiplex PCR; in TCRdb, only in-frame clones are kept and a portion is missing. In total, the table holds about 10,000 clones. The specimen was Treg cells from blood. As to subset: remaining (HLA-DR-negative) circulating blood Treg cells. The receptors stem from a donor aged 2 to 35 with juvenile idiopathic arthritis.

The rearrangement uses TRBV28 and TRBJ2-1; TCRdb indicates TRBD2, and absent DNA this call remains unverified. The CDR3 extends over 15 amino acids. A DNA sequence was not provided. Germline-derived CDR1 and CDR2 are MDHEN and SYDVKM. CDR3: CASSPSGRALNEQFF.

Here the CDR3 reads CASSLQGNEQYF. The chain employs TRBV5-1 and TRBJ2-7; TCRdb reports TRBD1, a call that lacks DNA to check it against. CDR1 SGHRS and CDR2 YFSETQ come from the germline V gene. The CDR3 covers 12 residues. DNA was not recorded.

The rearrangement links TRBV18 to TRBJ1-2; the D call from TCRdb, TRBD1, cannot be confirmed without DNA. The CDR3 covers 12 residues. No DNA was logged. CDR1 is KGHSH, CDR2 LQKENI, per germline. Here the CDR3 reads CASSLTGNGYTF.

The J gene is TRBJ2-7, the V gene TRBV7-9; TCRdb names TRBD1, which stays unverified in the absence of DNA. The CDR3 is 13 residues long. The record lacks a DNA sequence. Germline assignment: CDR1 SEHNR and CDR2 FQNEAQ (reference sequence). CDR3 region: CASSSFQTGEQYF.

The J gene is TRBJ2-7, the V gene TRBV18. Germline V gene data show CDR1 as KGHSH and CDR2 as LQKENI. The CDR3 has 12 amino acids. No DNA sequence was recorded. The CDR3 is CASSPEPYEQYF.

The genes are TRBV30 and TRBJ1-3; the D gene TCRdb calls, TRBD1, cannot be checked with no DNA. The germline gives CDR1 GTSNPN, CDR2 SVGIG (reference sequence). The CDR3 consists of 15 residues. No DNA is listed. CDR3 residues: CAWSHDRVPGNTIYF.

The rearrangement links TRBV6-6 to TRBJ2-2. The CDR3 is 14 amino acids. Only the protein sequence is given. Germline V gene lookup returns CDR1 MNHNY and CDR2 SVGAGI (reference sequence). CDR3: CASTGYMNTGELFF.

V and J are TRBV29-1 and TRBJ2-2; the D call from TCRdb, TRBD1, cannot be confirmed without DNA. The CDR3 sequence is 12 residues long. Nucleotide data are not available. The germline V gene encodes CDR1 SQVTM and CDR2 ANQGSEA. The CDR3 is CSVRWPGQELFF.

The CDR3 here is CASSLGGRAFGTQYF. V gene TRBV5-6 combines with J gene TRBJ2-3; the D call of TRBD2 rests on TCRdb alone, since no DNA is present to check it. Germline V gene sequence: CDR1 SGHDT, CDR2 YYEEEE. The CDR3 runs 15 residues. DNA is not on record.

The chain links TRBV5-1 to TRBJ2-2. Germline V gene data show CDR1 as SGHRS and CDR2 as YFSETQ. The CDR3 is 12 amino acids. The DNA is not on file. The CDR3: CASSPLGGELFF.

J is TRBJ2-2 and V is TRBV6-6; TCRdb returns TRBD2, unconfirmable since there is no DNA. CDR3 length equals 14 residues. No nucleotide data were recorded. Germline V gene lookup returns CDR1 MNHNY and CDR2 SVGAGI (reference sequence). CDR3 region: CASSYSTSPGELFF.

This clone registers medium-sized by frequency. This chain links TRBV6-6 with TRBJ1-3. Germline lookup yields CDR1 MNHNY and CDR2 SVGAGI (reference sequence). The CDR3 sequence is 16 residues long. Only the protein sequence is given. The CDR3 spells CASSTPGGHSGNTIYF.

The rearrangement joins TRBV5-4 to TRBJ1-2; TCRdb reports TRBD1, a call that lacks DNA to check it against. The CDR3 has 14 amino acids. The DNA sequence is not available. CDR1 is SGHNT and CDR2 is YYREEE in the germline V gene (reference sequence). The CDR3 region is CASSAGTANYGYTF.

This rearrangement joins TRBV5-1 to TRBJ2-3; TCRdb lists TRBD2, though no DNA is available to test this call. This CDR3 region has 15 residues. No DNA was logged. CDR1 and CDR2 (germline): SGHRS, YFSETQ. CDR3 sequence: CASDKTSGSADTQYF.

The chain joins TRBV4-1 to TRBJ1-5. Germline assignment: CDR1 MGHRA and CDR2 YSYEKL. The CDR3 covers 16 residues. The coding DNA is unavailable. The CDR3 protein is CASSQREGYSNQPQHF.